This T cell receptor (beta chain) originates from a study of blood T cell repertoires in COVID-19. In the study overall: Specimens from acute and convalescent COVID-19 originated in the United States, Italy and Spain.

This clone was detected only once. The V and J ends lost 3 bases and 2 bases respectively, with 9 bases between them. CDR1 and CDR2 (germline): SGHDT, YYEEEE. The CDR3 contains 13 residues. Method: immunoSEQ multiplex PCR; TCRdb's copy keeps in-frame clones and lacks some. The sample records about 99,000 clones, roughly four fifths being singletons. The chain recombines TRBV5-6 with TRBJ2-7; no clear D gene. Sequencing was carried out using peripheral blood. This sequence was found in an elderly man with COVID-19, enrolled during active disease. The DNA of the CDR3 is TGTGCCAGCAGCTCGGGTCCCGCCTACGAGCAGTACTTC. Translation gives CASSSGPAYEQYF.